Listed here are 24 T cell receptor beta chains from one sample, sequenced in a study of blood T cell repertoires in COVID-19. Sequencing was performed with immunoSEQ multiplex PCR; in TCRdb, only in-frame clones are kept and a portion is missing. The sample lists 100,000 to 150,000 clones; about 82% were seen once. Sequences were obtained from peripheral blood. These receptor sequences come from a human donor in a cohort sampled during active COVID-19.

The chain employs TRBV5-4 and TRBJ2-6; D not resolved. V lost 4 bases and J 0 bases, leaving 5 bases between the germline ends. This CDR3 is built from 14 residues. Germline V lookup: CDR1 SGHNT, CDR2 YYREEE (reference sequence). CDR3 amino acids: CASSPDSGANVLTF. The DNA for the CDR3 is TGTGCCAGCAGCCCAGACTCTGGGGCCAACGTCCTGACTTTC.

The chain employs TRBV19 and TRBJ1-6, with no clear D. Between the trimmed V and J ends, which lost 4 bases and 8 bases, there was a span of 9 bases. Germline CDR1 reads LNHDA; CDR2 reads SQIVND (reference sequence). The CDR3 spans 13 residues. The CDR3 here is CASSTEGYSPLHF. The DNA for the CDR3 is TGTGCCAGTAGTACGGAGGGTTATTCACCCCTCCACTTT.

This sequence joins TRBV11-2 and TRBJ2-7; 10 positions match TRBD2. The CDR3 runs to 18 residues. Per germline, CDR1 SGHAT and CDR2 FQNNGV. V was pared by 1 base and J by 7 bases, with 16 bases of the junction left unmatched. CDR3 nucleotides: TGTGCCAGCAGCTTAGCCTTTAGCGGGAGGCCTCCCTTTGGGGAGCAGTACTTC. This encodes CASSLAFSGRPPFGEQYF. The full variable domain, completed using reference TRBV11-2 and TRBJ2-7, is EAGVAQSPRYKIIEKRQSVAFWCNPISGHATLYWYQQILGQGPKLLIQFQNNGVVDDSQLPKDRFSAERLKGVDSTLKIQPAKLEDSAVYLCASSLAFSGRPPFGEQYFGPGTRLTVT.

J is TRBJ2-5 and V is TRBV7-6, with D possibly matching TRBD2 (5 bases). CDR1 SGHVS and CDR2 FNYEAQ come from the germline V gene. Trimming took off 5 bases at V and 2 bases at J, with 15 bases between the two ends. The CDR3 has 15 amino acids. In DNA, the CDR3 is TGTGCCAGCAGCCATTACGGGGTCCCACAAGAGACCCAGTACTTC. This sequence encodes CASSHYGVPQETQYF.

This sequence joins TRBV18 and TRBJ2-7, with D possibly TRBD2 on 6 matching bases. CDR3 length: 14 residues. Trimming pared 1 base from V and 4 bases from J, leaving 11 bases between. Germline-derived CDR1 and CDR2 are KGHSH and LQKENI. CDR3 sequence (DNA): TGTGCCAGCTCACCACGCCCGGGGGAGTACGAGCAGTACTTC. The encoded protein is CASSPRPGEYEQYF.

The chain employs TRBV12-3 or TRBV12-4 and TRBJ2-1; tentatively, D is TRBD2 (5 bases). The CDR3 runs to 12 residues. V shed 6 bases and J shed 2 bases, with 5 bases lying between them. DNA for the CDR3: TGTGCCAGCAGCGGGACCTACAATGAGCAGTTCTTC. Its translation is CASSGTYNEQFF.

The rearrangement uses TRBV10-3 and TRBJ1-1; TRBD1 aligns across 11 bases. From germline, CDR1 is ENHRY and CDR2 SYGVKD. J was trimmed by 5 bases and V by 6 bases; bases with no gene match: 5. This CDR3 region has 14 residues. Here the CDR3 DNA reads TGTGCCATCAGCCGGGACAGGGGGACTACTGAAGCTTTCTTT. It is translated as CAISRDRGTTEAFF.

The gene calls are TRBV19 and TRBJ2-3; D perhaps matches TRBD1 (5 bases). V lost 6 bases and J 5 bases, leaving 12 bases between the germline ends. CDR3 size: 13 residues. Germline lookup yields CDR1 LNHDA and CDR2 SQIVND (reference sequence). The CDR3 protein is CASSQGIGDTQYF. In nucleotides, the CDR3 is TGTGCCAGTAGCCAGGGCATCGGAGATACGCAGTATTTT.

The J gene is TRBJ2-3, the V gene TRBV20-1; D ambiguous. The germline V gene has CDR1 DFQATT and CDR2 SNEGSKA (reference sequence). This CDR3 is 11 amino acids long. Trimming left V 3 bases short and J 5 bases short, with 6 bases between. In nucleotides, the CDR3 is TGCAGTGCTAGCTCTAAAGATACGCAGTATTTT. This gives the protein CSASSKDTQYF.

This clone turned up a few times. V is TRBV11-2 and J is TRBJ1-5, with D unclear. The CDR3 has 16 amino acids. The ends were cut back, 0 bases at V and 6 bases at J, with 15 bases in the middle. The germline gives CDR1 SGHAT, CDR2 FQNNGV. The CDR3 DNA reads TGTGCCAGCAGCTTAGATTGGTCCCGGGGTGGTCAGCCCCAGCATTTT. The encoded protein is CASSLDWSRGGQPQHF.

The CDR3 region has the DNA TGCGCCAGCAGCTTAGGAGTAGCGGGGGGGCGGTACCAAGAGACCCAGTACTTC. Its protein product is CASSLGVAGGRYQETQYF. The J gene is TRBJ2-5, the V gene TRBV5-1, with 11 bases fitting TRBD2. J was trimmed by 0 bases and V by 2 bases; bases with no gene match: 9. The CDR3 runs 18 residues. The V gene's germline CDR1 is SGHRS and CDR2 YFSETQ.

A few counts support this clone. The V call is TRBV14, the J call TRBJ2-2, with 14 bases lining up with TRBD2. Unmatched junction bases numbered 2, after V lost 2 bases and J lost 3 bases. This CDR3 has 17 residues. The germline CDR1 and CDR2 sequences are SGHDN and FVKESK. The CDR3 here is CASSQPGLAGDTGELFF. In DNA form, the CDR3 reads TGTGCCAGCAGCCAACCGGGACTAGCGGGGGACACCGGGGAGCTGTTTTTT. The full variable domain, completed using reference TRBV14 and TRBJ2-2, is EAGVTQFPSHSVIEKGQTVTLRCDPISGHDNLYWYRRVMGKEIKFLLHFVKESKQDESGMPNNRFLAERTGGTYSTLKVQPAELEDSGVYFCASSQPGLAGDTGELFFGEGSRLTVL.

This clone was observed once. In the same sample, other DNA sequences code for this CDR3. The CDR3 is CASSLSGSSYNEQFF. CDR3 DNA: TGTGCCAGCAGCTTATCCGGGAGCTCCTACAATGAGCAGTTCTTC. The genes are TRBV7-3 and TRBJ2-1; possibly TRBD2 for D (6 bases). V shed 2 bases and J shed 0 bases, with 8 bases lying between them. CDR3 length: 15 amino acids. Germline CDR1 and CDR2: SGHTA and FQGTGA.

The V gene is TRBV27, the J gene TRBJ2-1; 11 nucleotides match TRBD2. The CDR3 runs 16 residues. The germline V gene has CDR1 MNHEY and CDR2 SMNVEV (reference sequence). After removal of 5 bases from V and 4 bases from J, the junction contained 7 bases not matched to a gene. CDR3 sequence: CASSMSGTSGYNEQFF. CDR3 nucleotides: TGTGCCAGCAGTATGTCCGGGACTAGCGGATACAATGAGCAGTTCTTC.

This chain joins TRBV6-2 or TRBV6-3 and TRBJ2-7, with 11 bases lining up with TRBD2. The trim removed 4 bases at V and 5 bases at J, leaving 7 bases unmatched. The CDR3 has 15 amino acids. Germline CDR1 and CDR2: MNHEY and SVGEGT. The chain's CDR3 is CASSSLAGASNEQYF. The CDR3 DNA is TGTGCCAGCAGTTCACTAGCGGGAGCGTCGAACGAGCAGTACTTC.

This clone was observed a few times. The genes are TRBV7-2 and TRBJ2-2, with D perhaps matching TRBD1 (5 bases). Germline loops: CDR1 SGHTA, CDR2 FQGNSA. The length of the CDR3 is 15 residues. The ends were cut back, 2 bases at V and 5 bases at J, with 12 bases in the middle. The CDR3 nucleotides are TGTGCCAGCAGCTTAAGGCAGGGTGGGACCGGGGAGCTGTTTTTT. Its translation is CASSLRQGGTGELFF.

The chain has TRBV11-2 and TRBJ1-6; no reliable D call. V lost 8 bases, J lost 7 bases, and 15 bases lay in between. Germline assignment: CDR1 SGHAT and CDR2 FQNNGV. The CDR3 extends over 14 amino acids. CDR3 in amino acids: CASGPGWSNSPLHF. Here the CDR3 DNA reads TGTGCCAGCGGCCCGGGGTGGTCGAATTCACCCCTCCACTTT.

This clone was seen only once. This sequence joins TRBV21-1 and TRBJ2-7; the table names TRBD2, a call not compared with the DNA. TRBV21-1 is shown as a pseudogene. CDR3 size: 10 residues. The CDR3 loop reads CAVPPREQYF. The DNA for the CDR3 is TGTGCCGTCCCCCCGCGCGAGCAGTACTTC.

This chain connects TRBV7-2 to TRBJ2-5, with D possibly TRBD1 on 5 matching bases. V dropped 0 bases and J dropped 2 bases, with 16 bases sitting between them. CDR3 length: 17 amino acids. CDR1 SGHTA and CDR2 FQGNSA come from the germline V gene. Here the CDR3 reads CASSLAPPGTGQETQYF. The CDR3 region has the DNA TGTGCCAGCAGCTTAGCCCCCCCCGGTACAGGACAAGAGACCCAGTACTTC.

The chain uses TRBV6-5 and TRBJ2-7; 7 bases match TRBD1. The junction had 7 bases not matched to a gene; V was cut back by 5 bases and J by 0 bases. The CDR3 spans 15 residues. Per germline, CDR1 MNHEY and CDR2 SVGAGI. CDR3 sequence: CASSPGQRFSYEQYF. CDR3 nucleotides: TGTGCCAGCAGTCCGGGACAGCGATTCTCCTACGAGCAGTACTTC.

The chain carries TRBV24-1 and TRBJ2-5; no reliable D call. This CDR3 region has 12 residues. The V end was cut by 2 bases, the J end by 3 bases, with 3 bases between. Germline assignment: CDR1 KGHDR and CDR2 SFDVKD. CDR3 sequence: CATSDSEETQYF. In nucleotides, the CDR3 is TGTGCCACCAGTGATTCAGAAGAGACCCAGTACTTC.

The CDR3 DNA reads as TGCGCCAGCAGCTTGGGATGGACTAGCGGATCCTACGAGCAGTACTTC. Amino acid sequence: CASSLGWTSGSYEQYF. This chain connects TRBV5-1 to TRBJ2-7; 10 bases are shared with TRBD2. V was pared by 0 bases and J by 1 base, with 4 bases of the junction left unmatched. This CDR3 comprises 16 residues. CDR1 and CDR2 (germline): SGHRS, YFSETQ. Full variable domain (rest looked up from reference TRBV5-1 and TRBJ2-7): KAGVTQTPRYLIKTRGQQVTLSCSPISGHRSVSWYQQTPGQGLQFLFEYFSETQRNKGNFPGRFSGRQFSNSRSEMNVSTLELGDSALYLCASSLGWTSGSYEQYFGPGTRLTVT.

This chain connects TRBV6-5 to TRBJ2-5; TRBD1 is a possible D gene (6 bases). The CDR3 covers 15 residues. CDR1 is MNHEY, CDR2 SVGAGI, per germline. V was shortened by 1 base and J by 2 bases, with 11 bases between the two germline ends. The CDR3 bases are TGTGCCAGCAGTTACTTGCAGGGGCAACAAGAGACCCAGTACTTC. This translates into CASSYLQGQQETQYF.

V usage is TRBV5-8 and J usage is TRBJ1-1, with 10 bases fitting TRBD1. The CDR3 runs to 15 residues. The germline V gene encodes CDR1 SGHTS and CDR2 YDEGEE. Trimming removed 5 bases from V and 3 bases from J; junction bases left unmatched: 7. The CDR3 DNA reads TGTGCCAGCAGTTGGGACAGGGGCATATACACTGAAGCTTTCTTT. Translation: CASSWDRGIYTEAFF.